Presented here are 31 T cell receptor beta chains from one specimen sequenced in a study of shared clonotypes between healthy human individuals. Some clones are missing from TCRdb's copy, which holds only in-frame ones; the method was immunoSEQ multiplex PCR. The sample holds roughly 2,000,000 clones, approximately 94% seen once. Positively selected for CCR7, the CD45RO-negative cells used as naive CD8 cells excluded terminally differentiated effector memory CD45RA+ cells. The specimen sequenced was naive CD8+ T cells sorted from blood. These receptors were taken from a young man in good health.

This chain joins TRBV28 and TRBJ1-1, with TRBD1 identical over 9 bases. Trimming took 6 bases from V and 2 from J; bases not matched to a gene: 1. The CDR3 is made up of 13 amino acids. The germline CDR1 and CDR2 sequences are MDHEN and SYDVKM. CDR3 nucleotides: TGTGCCAGCAGGGACAGGGGAAACACTGAAGCTTTCTTT. Encoded protein: CASRDRGNTEAFF.

The chain links TRBV7-9 to TRBJ1-1; TRBD1 matches at 9 bases. V lost 5 bases, J lost 7 bases, and 5 bases stayed unmatched. This CDR3 spans 13 amino acids. CDR1 and CDR2 (germline): SEHNR, FQNEAQ (reference sequence). For the CDR3, the DNA is TGTGCCAGCAGCCACGGGACAGGGTATGAAGCTTTCTTT. Translation gives CASSHGTGYEAFF. The whole variable domain, remainder taken from reference TRBV7-9 and TRBJ1-1, is DTGVSQNPRHKITKRGQNVTFRCDPISEHNRLYWYRQTLGQGPEFLTYFQNEAQLEKSRLLSDRFSAERPKGSFSTLEIQRTEQGDSAMYLCASSHGTGYEAFFGQGTRLTVV.

This clone was recorded once. The chain is built from TRBV2 and TRBJ1-1; D might be TRBD1 (5 bases). Trimming left V 6 bases short and J 4 bases short, with 18 bases between. CDR1 and CDR2 from the germline V gene are SNHLY and FYNNEI. The CDR3 contains 15 residues. This CDR3 is CASSERGRETTEAFF. CDR3 bases: TGTGCCAGCAGCGAAAGGGGCAGGGAGACCACTGAAGCTTTCTTT.

V usage is TRBV10-3 and J usage is TRBJ2-5; 14 nucleotides agree with TRBD2. This CDR3 is built from 17 residues. The V segment lost 6 bases and the J segment 3 bases; nucleotides outside the gene matches: 9. Germline CDR1 ENHRY, CDR2 SYGVKD. CDR3 bases: TGTGCCATCAGCGGGACTAGCGGGAGAGGTTGGGAAGAGACCCAGTACTTC. Its translation: CAISGTSGRGWEETQYF.

This chain uses TRBV27 with TRBJ1-2; possible D gene TRBD1, 5 bases. This CDR3 has 16 amino acids. The V and J ends lost 2 bases and 4 bases respectively, with 17 bases between them. Germline CDR1 is MNHEY and CDR2 is SMNVEV (reference sequence). CDR3 DNA: TGTGCCAGCAGTTTAAACGGATGGGAGGGGTCCTATGGCTACACCTTC. It codes for CASSLNGWEGSYGYTF.

The CDR3 here is CAIGRETDTEAFF. The DNA for the CDR3 is TGTGCCATCGGCAGGGAGACCGACACTGAAGCTTTCTTT. The chain recombines TRBV10-3 with TRBJ1-1, with D maybe TRBD1 (5 bases). Germline V gene data show CDR1 as ENHRY and CDR2 as SYGVKD. The CDR3 totals 13 residues. V dropped 8 bases and J dropped 3 bases, with 13 bases sitting between them.

V is TRBV11-2 and J is TRBJ2-7, with D possibly TRBD2 on 6 matching bases. CDR1 and CDR2 from the germline V gene are SGHAT and FQNNGV. The CDR3 runs to 14 residues. V was cut by 5 bases and J by 2 bases, with 13 bases left in between. The chain's CDR3 is CASSPPGGAYEQYF. CDR3 in DNA: TGTGCCAGCAGCCCACCCGGAGGGGCCTACGAGCAGTACTTC.

The table lists this clone with a few counts. V gene TRBV11-2 combines with J gene TRBJ1-2; D ambiguous. Germline CDR1 and CDR2: SGHAT and FQNNGV. With 5 bases removed from V and 3 bases from J, the gap between germline ends came to 10 bases. This CDR3 contains 13 residues. This CDR3 reads CASSGDGDYGYTF. The DNA for the CDR3 is TGTGCCAGCAGCGGTGACGGGGACTATGGCTACACCTTC.

This clone has a handful of counts. The chain links TRBV19 to TRBJ1-6, with a weak D call TRBD1 (6 bases). This CDR3 comprises 15 residues. Germline V CDR1 and CDR2: LNHDA, SQIVND (reference sequence). Trimming removed 5 bases at V and 8 bases at J, with 16 bases between. In DNA, the CDR3 is TGTGCCAGTAGTTGGGCCCACAGGGAAGATTCACCCCTCCACTTT. Amino acid sequence: CASSWAHREDSPLHF. The whole variable domain, remainder taken from reference TRBV19 and TRBJ1-6, is DGGITQSPKYLFRKEGQNVTLSCEQNLNHDAMYWYRQDPGQGLRLIYYSQIVNDFQKGDIAEGYSVSREKKESFPLTVTSAQKNPTAFYLCASSWAHREDSPLHFGNGTRLTVT.

V gene TRBV5-6 combines with J gene TRBJ1-1; TRBD1 matches 8 bases. The germline V gene encodes CDR1 SGHDT and CDR2 YYEEEE. Unmatched junction bases numbered 10, after V lost 6 bases and J lost 6 bases. The length of the CDR3 is 14 residues. The CDR3 protein is CASNLAAGGPEAFF. The DNA of the CDR3 is TGTGCCAGCAACCTCGCCGCAGGGGGCCCTGAAGCTTTCTTT.

J is TRBJ2-7 and V is TRBV5-6; 14 positions match TRBD2. Germline values: CDR1 SGHDT, CDR2 YYEEEE. The CDR3 length is 16 residues. The ends lost 4 bases at V and 2 bases at J; junction bases unmatched: 5. CDR3 coding DNA: TGTGCCAGCAGCCTCTGGACTAGCGGGGGGACCTACGAGCAGTACTTC. It translates to CASSLWTSGGTYEQYF.

The chain joins TRBV7-6 to TRBJ2-7; possibly TRBD1 for D (7 bases). The V gene lost 5 bases and the J gene lost 4 bases, with 15 bases spanning the gap. In germline, CDR1 is SGHVS, CDR2 FNYEAQ. CDR3 size: 14 residues. CDR3 sequence reads: CASSQGGRDYEQYF. The CDR3 DNA sequence: TGTGCCAGCAGCCAGGGGGGCAGGGATTACGAGCAGTACTTC.

The CDR3: CASSTTVFYEQYF. In nucleotides, the CDR3 is TGTGCCAGTAGTACGACAGTTTTCTACGAGCAGTACTTC. The chain uses TRBV19 and TRBJ2-7, with a tentative D call TRBD1 (5 bases). V dropped 4 bases and J dropped 3 bases, with 10 bases sitting between them. Germline V lookup: CDR1 LNHDA, CDR2 SQIVND (reference sequence). The CDR3 extends over 13 amino acids. Complete variable domain (other parts from reference TRBV19 and TRBJ2-7): DGGITQSPKYLFRKEGQNVTLSCEQNLNHDAMYWYRQDPGQGLRLIYYSQIVNDFQKGDIAEGYSVSREKKESFPLTVTSAQKNPTAFYLCASSTTVFYEQYFGPGTRLTVT.

The chain joins TRBV19 to TRBJ2-7; TRBD2 aligns across 7 bases. Germline V CDR1 and CDR2: LNHDA, SQIVND (reference sequence). After removal of 9 bases from V and 1 base from J, the junction contained 18 bases not matched to a gene. This CDR3 region has 17 residues. The CDR3 here is CARVTNGVGGMSYEQYF. DNA of the CDR3: TGTGCCAGAGTCACCAACGGGGTGGGAGGGATGTCCTACGAGCAGTACTTC. Full variable domain (outside the CDR3, taken from reference TRBV19 and TRBJ2-7): DGGITQSPKYLFRKEGQNVTLSCEQNLNHDAMYWYRQDPGQGLRLIYYSQIVNDFQKGDIAEGYSVSREKKESFPLTVTSAQKNPTAFYLCARVTNGVGGMSYEQYFGPGTRLTVT.

In this sample, this clone turned up once. The rearrangement uses TRBV28 and TRBJ1-5; D is undetermined. Germline CDR1 MDHEN, CDR2 SYDVKM. V was pared by 4 bases and J by 0 bases, with 10 bases between. The CDR3 totals 15 residues. CDR3 loop: CASSWDRDSNQPQHF. The CDR3 DNA is TGTGCCAGCAGTTGGGATCGGGATAGCAATCAGCCCCAGCATTTT.

This chain uses TRBV7-2 with TRBJ2-1; TRBD2 aligns across 9 bases. Germline assignment: CDR1 SGHTA and CDR2 FQGNSA. Trimming took 1 base from V and 6 from J; bases not matched to a gene: 4. CDR3 length: 15 amino acids. The CDR3: CASSLVAGGPNEQFF. DNA for the CDR3: TGTGCCAGCAGCTTAGTGGCGGGAGGGCCCAATGAGCAGTTCTTC.

This sequence joins TRBV4-1 and TRBJ1-1; no clear D. V shed 0 bases and J shed 8 bases, with 13 bases lying between them. CDR3 length equals 14 residues. Germline loops: CDR1 MGHRA, CDR2 YSYEKL. CDR3 sequence: CASSQDKGSPEAFF. The CDR3 nucleotides read TGCGCCAGCAGCCAAGATAAAGGGAGCCCAGAAGCTTTCTTT.

The chain combines TRBV30 with TRBJ2-7, with TRBD2 matching over 7 bases. This CDR3 has 10 residues. After removal of 5 bases from V and 11 bases from J, the junction contained 6 bases not matched to a gene. CDR1 and CDR2 from the germline V gene are GTSNPN and SVGIG (reference sequence). The CDR3 loop is CAWGGRGEYF. The CDR3 DNA sequence: TGTGCCTGGGGTGGTCGGGGGGAGTACTTC.

The chain has TRBV19 and TRBJ1-5; D is perhaps TRBD1 (6 bases). In germline, CDR1 is LNHDA, CDR2 SQIVND (reference sequence). The CDR3 spans 18 residues. The V end was cut by 3 bases, the J end by 2 bases, with 20 bases between. CDR3 coding DNA: TGTGCCAGTAGTATTTTCTCCGACAGGATAGTAGGCAATCAGCCCCAGCATTTT. Protein sequence: CASSIFSDRIVGNQPQHF.

V and J are TRBV27 and TRBJ1-5; D gene unclear. Trimming took 5 bases from V and 3 from J, leaving 8 bases between them. This CDR3 comprises 13 residues. Germline CDR1 and CDR2: MNHEY and SMNVEV (reference sequence). The CDR3 sequence is CASSVWVNQPQHF. CDR3 DNA: TGTGCCAGCAGTGTCTGGGTCAATCAGCCCCAGCATTTT.

This clone was picked up one time. This chain connects TRBV5-1 to TRBJ2-7, with 7 bases aligning to TRBD1. CDR1 is SGHRS and CDR2 is YFSETQ in the germline V gene. V lost 7 bases to trimming and J lost 6 bases; unmatched junction nucleotides: 7. CDR3 size: 12 residues. CDR3: CASPDRDREQYF. The CDR3 region has the DNA TGCGCCAGCCCTGACAGGGATCGCGAGCAGTACTTC.

The rearrangement uses TRBV6-1 and TRBJ1-2, with a weak D call TRBD1 (5 bases). The V and J ends lost 2 bases and 3 bases respectively, with 13 bases between them. Germline values: CDR1 MNHNS, CDR2 SASEGT. The length of the CDR3 is 15 residues. The CDR3 DNA follows: TGTGCCAGCAGTGAAACAGCTGGGGGTTACTATGGCTACACCTTC. Translated, it gives CASSETAGGYYGYTF.

The genes are TRBV6-4 and TRBJ2-1, with 10 nucleotides matching TRBD2. The CDR3 contains 15 residues. After removal of 0 bases from V and 8 bases from J, the junction contained 4 bases not matched to a gene. CDR1 and CDR2 from the germline V gene are MRHNA and SNTAGT. The CDR3 region is CASSDSGLAGDEQFF. In nucleotides, the CDR3 is TGTGCCAGCAGTGACTCCGGGCTAGCGGGGGATGAGCAGTTCTTC.

The gene calls are TRBV13 and TRBJ2-7; TRBD1 agrees at 10 bases. Germline assignment: CDR1 PRHDT and CDR2 FYEKMQ (reference sequence). V gave up 4 bases and J gave up 3 bases; unmatched junction bases: 6. The CDR3 has 15 residues. The DNA of the CDR3 is TGTGCCAGCAGCTCGACAGGGGGCGCCAACTACGAGCAGTACTTC. Protein product: CASSSTGGANYEQYF.

The chain combines TRBV28 with TRBJ2-3; tentatively, D is TRBD1 (5 bases). Germline lookup yields CDR1 MDHEN and CDR2 SYDVKM. This CDR3 comprises 15 residues. Trimming took off 5 bases at V and 6 bases at J, with 18 bases between the two ends. CDR3 sequence reads: CASSPLGLSGDTQYF. The CDR3 bases are TGTGCCAGCAGTCCCTTGGGGCTATCGGGCGATACGCAGTATTTT.

This clone was seen a handful of times. V is TRBV5-4 and J is TRBJ1-5; possible D gene TRBD1, 5 bases. V was clipped by 0 bases and J by 6 bases, with 10 bases between them. This CDR3 is 14 amino acids long. CDR1 is SGHNT and CDR2 is YYREEE in the germline V gene (reference sequence). The CDR3 bases are TGTGCCAGCAGCTTGGAAGGGGCGGGTCAGCCCCAGCATTTT. Encoded protein: CASSLEGAGQPQHF.

The gene calls are TRBV11-3 and TRBJ2-3; 9 nucleotides line up with TRBD1. Trimming removed 5 bases from V and 5 bases from J; junction bases left unmatched: 2. Germline loops: CDR1 SGHNT, CDR2 YENEEA. The CDR3 loop spans 13 amino acids. This chain's CDR3 is CASSPGQGDTQYF. CDR3 nucleotides: TGTGCCAGCAGCCCGGGACAGGGAGATACGCAGTATTTT.

The chain joins TRBV11-3 to TRBJ2-1; D remains unclear. Germline CDR1 reads SGHNT; CDR2 reads YENEEA. The CDR3 runs to 15 residues. V lost 1 base and J 8 bases, leaving 15 bases between the germline ends. As DNA, the CDR3 is TGTGCCAGCAGCTTAGGTCGTGGGTATGCCGATGAGCAGTTCTTC. Translating gives CASSLGRGYADEQFF.

V is TRBV2 and J is TRBJ1-6; D unclear. Trimming cost V 7 bases and J 0 bases, with 13 bases left between them. The CDR3 has 16 amino acids. Per the germline V gene, CDR1 is SNHLY and CDR2 is FYNNEI. The CDR3 loop is CASTLTDSSYNSPLHF. The DNA for the CDR3 is TGTGCCAGCACCCTAACAGATAGCTCCTATAATTCACCCCTCCACTTT.

On this clone itself: Other DNA variants within this sample encode the same CDR3. The chain carries TRBV28 and TRBJ2-7, with 8 bases identical to TRBD2. V lost 7 bases to trimming and J lost 4 bases; unmatched junction nucleotides: 3. The germline V gene encodes CDR1 MDHEN and CDR2 SYDVKM. CDR3 length: 12 amino acids. The CDR3 reads CASTPGGYEQYF. The CDR3 bases are TGTGCCAGCACCCCGGGGGGGTACGAGCAGTACTTC.

V is TRBV7-3 and J is TRBJ2-1; no reliable D call. Germline V lookup: CDR1 SGHTA, CDR2 FQGTGA. Trimming cost V 5 bases and J 9 bases, with 14 bases left between them. The CDR3 loop spans 13 amino acids. The CDR3 sequence: CASSPTLGTEQFF. The CDR3 nucleotides read TGTGCCAGCAGCCCCACCCTGGGTACTGAGCAGTTCTTC.